This T cell receptor (beta chain) is from a study of shared T cell receptors in the human thymus. Some clones are missing from TCRdb's copy, which holds only in-frame ones; the method was immunoSEQ multiplex PCR. The data hold hundreds of thousands of clones, with 70% to 90% observed a single time. These same records also appear under a second study, on human thymus T cells. That work adds: Related research found strongly overlapping thymic repertoires in unrelated individuals.

The TCR was taken from a girl under three years old with a congenital heart defect. Sequenced sample: thymocytes.

DNA for the CDR3: TGCGCCAGCAGCCAAGATGCGACACTAGCCAAAAACATTCAGTACTTC. This gives the protein CASSQDATLAKNIQYF. V usage is TRBV4-3 and J usage is TRBJ2-4; no clear D gene. V lost 0 bases and J lost 0, with 9 bases in between. Germline V lookup: CDR1 LGHNA, CDR2 YSLEER. The CDR3 sequence is 16 residues long.